The entry below describes one TCR beta chain. There is no known antigen for this receptor. No quality values exist for individual bases; no much larger clone is one base distant. At the time of sample collection the patients were not on therapy, although prior treatments varied from chemotherapy, radiotherapy, surgery and immunotherapy to no treatment. After thawing, cells were enriched for T lymphocytes using a negative-selection kit, and EpCAM beads were added for tumor-infiltrating lymphocytes. CD8+CD4-CD45RA- cells were sorted as memory CD8 T cells irrespective of CCR7 expression. Before analysis, peripheral blood mononuclear cells were separated on a Ficoll-Paque PLUS gradient and then cryopreserved. Populations were sorted to roughly 99% purity on a FACSAria II, and cell pellets were frozen for TCR sequencing without culture. Sequences PRHDT (CDR1) and FYEKMQ (CDR2) are obtained from the germline V gene (reference sequence). From the cysteine up to the phenylalanine, the CDR3 has a length of 16 residues. This entry keeps only the CDR3 DNA: 48 bases, framed from base 1. Relative to germline, V is missing 5 bases and J is missing 5 bases, with 10 bases of the junction outside any gene match.

This record belongs to a study of CD39 and CD103 CD8 tumor-infiltrating T cells (dated by TCRdb to the late 2010s). Notes on the research overall: The repertoire comparisons shown came from four patients: one with an HPV-positive HNSCC, one with an HPV-negative HNSCC, one with ovarian cancer and one with melanoma. TCRbeta CDR3 deep sequencing compared repertoires of CD8 TIL subsets defined by CD103 and CD39 with peripheral memory CD8 T cells.

For each subset, between roughly 10,000 and 100,000 sorted cells were used for genomic DNA extraction with the DNeasy Blood and Tissue Kit. The immunoSEQ service sequenced and mapped the TCRbeta V-J or V-D-J regions, with each sample reaching coverage above 9x. Regarding the original processing steps: Analysis was restricted to productive rearrangements exported from the immunoSEQ Analyzer platform, and clonality was assessed using the 500 most abundant clones. To quantify how much repertoires overlapped between populations, both the Morisita-Horn similarity index and the Jaccard index were used. Morisita-Horn similarity between CD8 T-cell subset TCR repertoires was measured in about 6 cancer patients. Here the immuneACCESS table is served through TCRdb, limited to in-frame sequences with V and J called. Missing clones are a known gap in these copies; in checked studies unresolved V genes cover under half, and the rest lacks a known reason. D and trimming were read from the DNA, whereas the V and J calls and clone size are those reported in that table. The sample yields some 4,800 clones; roughly two thirds were counted once. The top ten clones comprise less than 15% of the sample.

Results and caveats for the whole study, not just this receptor: Clonotypes from DP TILs were seldom detected in blood or uninvolved lymph node, while clonotypes from DN TILs overlapped to a large extent with peripheral memory CD8 repertoires. DP CD8 TILs appeared more oligoclonal than DN and SP CD8 TILs and blood memory CD8 T cells, with top 30 clonotypes covering roughly 55-90%.

Sample: CD8+ T cells sorted from blood. What this sample's cell subset or site label stands for: total memory CD8 T cells (CD45RA-CCR7+/-) from blood or uninvolved lymph node. The clonotype comes from a human donor with head and neck squamous cell carcinoma. The sequence links TRBV13 to TRBJ1-1; TRBD1 fits 11 bases in the junction. The sequenced DNA is TGTGCCAGCAGCACCCGGACAGGGGGCGCTTTAACTGAAGCTTTCTTT. It codes for CASSTRTGGALTEAFF.